This entry lists 23 T cell receptor beta chains sequenced from one sample in a study of T cell repertoires in cytomegalovirus infection. Each CDR3 protein is one row after TCRdb ran MiXCR on the reads. Of over 450,000 distinct CDR3 sequences in the sample, roughly 10% were seen once. Source material: PBMCs. The receptor source for this set is a human donor in good health (CMV status not recorded). Some clones in this sample may be carry-over from other donors' samples.

This clonotype showed up many times. The chain couples TRBV12-3 or TRBV12-4 to TRBJ2-3, with D hard to call. The V gene lost 6 bases and the J gene lost 5 bases, with 18 bases spanning the gap. This CDR3 is 15 amino acids long. The CDR3 sequence is CASSPTRVNVDTQYF. The CDR3 DNA reads TGTGCCAGCAGCCCGACTCGGGTCAATGTAGATACGCAGTATTTT.

Many counts were recorded for this clonotype. The chain employs TRBV5-1 and TRBJ1-1; D is uncertain. Per the germline V gene, CDR1 is SGHRS and CDR2 is YFSETQ. This CDR3 has 13 amino acids. Deletions cut 6 bases from V and 1 base from J, with 10 bases between. Here the CDR3 DNA reads TGCGCCAGCACCCTAGAAGGGAACACTGAAGCTTTCTTT. Translating gives CASTLEGNTEAFF.

This clonotype was observed at least ten times. The genes are TRBV28 and TRBJ2-5; 7 nucleotides align to TRBD1. CDR3 length: 15 residues. The ends lost 5 bases at V and 4 bases at J; junction bases unmatched: 10. The germline V gene has CDR1 MDHEN and CDR2 SYDVKM. Here the CDR3 DNA reads TGTGCCAGCAGTGGTCGTCGGGACAGAACAGAGACCCAGTACTTC. It specifies CASSGRRDRTETQYF.

This clonotype was detected ten times or more. The rearrangement uses TRBV7-6 and TRBJ2-3, with unresolved D. The V end was cut by 7 bases, the J end by 0 bases, with 11 bases between. The CDR3 has 14 residues. From germline, CDR1 is SGHVS and CDR2 FNYEAQ. The CDR3 region is CASTLWGSTDTQYF. As DNA, the CDR3 is TGTGCCAGCACCCTCTGGGGTAGCACAGATACGCAGTATTTT.

The J gene is TRBJ1-1, the V gene TRBV3-1, with 8 bases identical to TRBD1. The germline CDR1 and CDR2 sequences are LGHDT and YNNKEL (reference sequence). The CDR3 loop spans 14 amino acids. V lost 1 base, J lost 4 bases, and 2 bases stayed unmatched. DNA of the CDR3: TGTGCCAGCAGCCAAGCGGGACAGGTCACTGAAGCTTTCTTT. This encodes CASSQAGQVTEAFF.

A note on this clonotype: A clone one base away is much larger, so this may be a read error. This sequence joins TRBV2 and TRBJ1-5; D not certain. This CDR3 contains 12 residues. CDR1 is SNHLY and CDR2 is FYNNEI in the germline V gene. Trimming shortened V by 4 bases and J by 6 bases, and 7 bases separated the two germline ends. The CDR3 loop is CASSGLFQPQHF. DNA of the CDR3: TGTGCCAGCAGTGGCCTATTTCAGCCCCAGCATTTT.

In its sample, this clonotype was seen many times. CDR3 in DNA: TGTGCCAGCAGCCCCCAAGCGGGGGGGAACACCGGGGAGCTGTTTTTT. Translation gives CASSPQAGGNTGELFF. The V and J genes are TRBV7-2 and TRBJ2-2; 9 bases match TRBD2. The length of the CDR3 is 16 residues. Germline V lookup: CDR1 SGHTA, CDR2 FQGNSA. With V trimmed by 5 bases and J by 1 base, 5 bases remained unmatched.

The sample holds a few counts of this clonotype. A far larger clone is off by one base, so a read error is likely. The chain uses TRBV5-6 and TRBJ2-1; D remains ambiguous. Germline assignment: CDR1 SGHDT and CDR2 YYEEEE. The CDR3 has 11 amino acids. Trimming removed 4 bases at V and 6 bases at J, with 5 bases between. The DNA of the CDR3 is TGTGCCAGCAGCGTAGTCAATGAGCAGTTCTTC. As protein: CASSVVNEQFF.

This clonotype was recorded at least ten times. The chain uses TRBV19 and TRBJ2-4, with 7 positions matching TRBD2. Unmatched junction bases numbered 15, after V lost 7 bases and J lost 6 bases. CDR3 length: 16 residues. Germline V gene lookup returns CDR1 LNHDA and CDR2 SQIVND (reference sequence). CDR3 nucleotides: TGTGCCAGTACCCGTGACCCCCAGGCGGGGGTAAACATTCAGTACTTC. Encoded protein: CASTRDPQAGVNIQYF.

This clonotype was recorded at least ten times. This chain connects TRBV7-8 to TRBJ1-1, with D unclear. The germline gives CDR1 SGHVS, CDR2 FQNEAQ. V lost 5 bases to trimming and J lost 5 bases, with 12 bases between them. CDR3 length: 13 residues. In DNA, the CDR3 is TGTGCCAGCAGCCACGCCGGGGTTACTGAAGCTTTCTTT. Encoded protein: CASSHAGVTEAFF. Drawing the rest from reference TRBV7-8 and TRBJ1-1, the complete variable domain is GAGVSQSPRYKVAKRGQDVALRCDPISGHVSLFWYQQALGQGPEFLTYFQNEAQLDKSGLPSDRFFAERPEGSVSTLKIQRTQQEDSAVYLCASSHAGVTEAFFGQGTRLTVV.

The genes are TRBV5-8 and TRBJ2-7; D might be TRBD1 or TRBD2, each matching 6 bases. CDR3 length: 15 amino acids. V was shortened by 1 base and J by 4 bases, with 15 bases between the two germline ends. Per the germline V gene, CDR1 is SGHTS and CDR2 is YDEGEE. The CDR3 reads CASSLRGDRGYEQYF. In nucleotides, the CDR3 is TGTGCCAGCAGCTTGAGGGGGGACCGGGGGTACGAGCAGTACTTC.

In this sample, this clonotype turned up a few times. The chain combines TRBV28 with TRBJ2-4; D might be TRBD1 or TRBD2, each matching 5 bases. The germline V and J ends were trimmed by 2 bases and 10 bases, with 12 bases remaining between them. CDR1 and CDR2 from the germline V gene are MDHEN and SYDVKM. This CDR3 has 13 residues. CDR3 residues: CASSLEGLRIQYF. CDR3 coding DNA: TGTGCCAGCAGTTTAGAGGGGTTACGGATTCAGTACTTC.

The chain uses TRBV19 and TRBJ1-6; 7 bases agree with TRBD1. Losses at the gene ends were 4 bases for V and 10 bases for J; bases not matched to a gene: 10. Germline V gene data show CDR1 as LNHDA and CDR2 as SQIVND (reference sequence). This CDR3 has 15 residues. In DNA form, the CDR3 reads TGTGCCAGTAGTAAGACGACAGGGACTGTGTCACCCCTCCACTTT. Translating it yields CASSKTTGTVSPLHF.

V and J are TRBV5-1 and TRBJ2-6, with unresolved D. CDR3 length equals 19 residues. Trimming removed 0 bases from V and 0 bases from J, with 16 bases in between. Germline V gives CDR1 SGHRS, CDR2 YFSETQ. This CDR3 reads CASSLVARGTPSGANVLTF. The CDR3 DNA reads as TGCGCCAGCAGCTTGGTAGCACGCGGCACGCCCTCTGGGGCCAACGTCCTGACTTTC.

The CDR3 spells CASSPRTSAQETQYF. In DNA, the CDR3 is TGTGCCAGCAGCCCCAGGACTAGCGCGCAAGAGACCCAGTACTTC. V and J are TRBV5-4 and TRBJ2-5, with 9 bases aligning to TRBD2. The trim removed 4 bases at V and 2 bases at J, leaving 6 bases unmatched. Germline values: CDR1 SGHNT, CDR2 YYREEE (reference sequence). The CDR3 has 15 residues. The entire variable domain, with the rest obtained from reference TRBV5-4 and TRBJ2-5, is as follows: ETGVTQSPTHLIKTRGQQVTLRCSSQSGHNTVSWYQQALGQGPQFIFQYYREEENGRGNFPPRFSGLQFPNYSSELNVNALELDDSALYLCASSPRTSAQETQYFGPGTRLLVL.

This chain uses TRBV13 with TRBJ2-2, with 10 bases lining up with TRBD1. The CDR3 has 15 amino acids. Germline V gene lookup returns CDR1 PRHDT and CDR2 FYEKMQ (reference sequence). Trimming removed 4 bases from V and 9 bases from J; junction bases left unmatched: 8. The CDR3 DNA reads as TGTGCCAGCAGCTCTCCGGGACAGGGGATAAGGGAGCTGTTTTTT. This codes for CASSSPGQGIRELFF.

The CDR3 nucleotides are TGTGCCAGTAGTATGCCGGGGGCTAGCGGGATACCCGAGCAGTTCTTC. Protein: CASSMPGASGIPEQFF. V is TRBV19 and J is TRBJ2-1; TRBD2 agrees at 9 bases. Germline assignment: CDR1 LNHDA and CDR2 SQIVND (reference sequence). The ends lost 3 bases at V and 10 bases at J; junction bases unmatched: 13. The CDR3 totals 16 residues.

The chain employs TRBV4-1 and TRBJ2-1, with 8 bases aligning to TRBD2. Germline values: CDR1 MGHRA, CDR2 YSYEKL. V was clipped by 1 base and J by 7 bases; unmatched bases: 6. This CDR3 region has 15 residues. CDR3 nucleotide sequence: TGCGCCAGCAGCCAAGTCACGGGCGGGGGGAATGAGCAGTTCTTC. Translated: CASSQVTGGGNEQFF.

This clonotype was counted once. The chain is built from TRBV5-1 and TRBJ1-5; 7 bases fit TRBD1. V shed 4 bases, J shed 4 bases, and the junction held 11 bases outside the gene matches. The CDR3 is 16 amino acids. The germline CDR1 and CDR2 sequences are SGHRS and YFSETQ. CDR3 residues: CASSPGQAAVNQPQHF. CDR3 nucleotide sequence: TGCGCCAGCAGCCCAGGACAGGCGGCGGTGAATCAGCCCCAGCATTTT.

This clonotype was observed many times. The rearrangement links TRBV7-2 to TRBJ1-5, with D hard to call. The V end was cut by 0 bases, the J end by 0 bases, with 6 bases between. Germline V gene lookup returns CDR1 SGHTA and CDR2 FQGNSA. This CDR3 spans 15 amino acids. CDR3 sequence reads: CASSLAFGSNQPQHF. CDR3 nucleotides: TGTGCCAGCAGCTTAGCGTTCGGTAGCAATCAGCCCCAGCATTTT. The full variable domain, its missing parts supplied by reference TRBV7-2 and TRBJ1-5, is GAGVSQSPSNKVTEKGKDVELRCDPISGHTALYWYRQSLGQGLEFLIYFQGNSAPDKSGLPSDRFSAERTGGSVSTLTIQRTQQEDSAVYLCASSLAFGSNQPQHFGDGTRLSIL.

This clonotype was detected many times. The CDR3 loop is CASSLPIGQGAIGTEAFF. In DNA form, the CDR3 reads TGTGCCAGCAGTCTACCCATTGGACAGGGGGCAATAGGTACTGAAGCTTTCTTT. The chain combines TRBV28 with TRBJ1-1; TRBD1 agrees at 11 bases. V lost 5 bases to trimming and J lost 5 bases; unmatched junction nucleotides: 16. Germline CDR1 MDHEN, CDR2 SYDVKM. This CDR3 region has 18 residues.

This clonotype occurred many times. The V and J genes are TRBV7-2 and TRBJ2-4, with 7 positions matching TRBD1. This CDR3 spans 15 amino acids. The germline V gene has CDR1 SGHTA and CDR2 FQGNSA. V shed 0 bases, J shed 7 bases, and the junction held 6 bases outside the gene matches. This CDR3 reads CASSLAPGQPNIQYF. The CDR3 nucleotides read TGTGCCAGCAGCTTAGCCCCGGGACAGCCCAACATTCAGTACTTC. The entire variable domain, with the rest obtained from reference TRBV7-2 and TRBJ2-4, is as follows: GAGVSQSPSNKVTEKGKDVELRCDPISGHTALYWYRQSLGQGLEFLIYFQGNSAPDKSGLPSDRFSAERTGGSVSTLTIQRTQQEDSAVYLCASSLAPGQPNIQYFGAGTRLSVL.

This chain uses TRBV23-1 with TRBJ2-4; D not certain. TRBV23-1 is classed as an ORF, of uncertain function. Trimming stripped 4 bases from V and 3 bases from J, with 16 bases between. The CDR3 consists of 16 residues. In nucleotides, the CDR3 is TGCGCCAGCAGTCGCTCTCCCAGGACGGGCAAAAACATTCAGTACTTC. This codes for CASSRSPRTGKNIQYF.